This TCR beta chain emerged from a study of CD8 T cells in ankylosing spondylitis (dated by TCRdb to between 2016 and 2019). Describing the broader study: The study profiled T cell receptor beta repertoires in healthy donors and ankylosing spondylitis patients to find disease-linked TCR variants. Samples of peripheral blood were taken, and for ankylosing spondylitis patients, synovial fluid was collected as well. The whole study cohort included some 100 healthy donors and around 25 ankylosing spondylitis patients. Overall study outcomes, separate from this receptor: The disease-linked clones had a CD8+ phenotype and were found at relatively low frequencies in peripheral blood. Blood from ankylosing spondylitis patients appeared to be characterized by a TCR beta motif composed of about eight highly homologous amino acid variants. Some TCR beta motif variants had previously been reported in synovial fluid and blood of reactive arthritis patients, which suggested common disease-initiation mechanisms. According to the report, matched synovial fluid samples from ankylosing spondylitis patients were significantly enriched for the disease-linked clones.

Sequencing used an Illumina HiSeq 2500. TCR beta libraries were prepared by quantitative 5'-RACE with molecular barcodes. On the authors' methods: A new computational method based on a probabilistic model of VDJ rearrangement was used to identify disease-linked TCR variants. The public sequencing data were trimmed at Q25 with fastp and processed into clonotypes with MiXCR by TCRdb, which kept only in-frame beta chains. Entries that share a CDR3 protein sequence are merged under the most common genes and DNA. TCRdb, rather than the study authors, made the V and J calls. Across this sample there are some 200,000 distinct CDR3 sequences, with roughly 24% seen only once. The leading ten clones occupy around 6.3% of the sample. The sample holds many counts of this clonotype. The clone's antigen remains unknown. The record has no base qualities; no much larger clone is one base away. CDR1 and CDR2 are drawn from the germline V gene: SGHTA, FQGTGA. The CDR3 has 14 amino acids, counting the end cysteine and phenylalanine. Just CDR3 DNA is preserved here, 42 bases in frame from base 1. The germline V and J ends show losses of 1 base and 8 bases respectively, and no gene match explains 3 bases of the junction.

The specimen was blood, either unsorted or a sorted T cell fraction (not recorded which). The TCR originated in a male donor with ankylosing spondylitis or in good health (not recorded which). The V and J segments used are TRBV7-3 and TRBJ2-1, and TRBD1 aligns with 9 junction nucleotides. The sequenced DNA is TGTGCCAGCAGCTTAATGGGACAGGGTCATGAGCAGTTCTTC. It codes for CASSLMGQGHEQFF.